The 20 T cell receptor beta chains below were found in one sample sequenced in a study of blood T cell repertoires in COVID-19. TCRdb's copy holds only in-frame clones and misses some; the assay was immunoSEQ multiplex PCR. The sample shows approximately 170,000 clones, roughly 85% of them seen only once. The material sequenced was PBMCs or T cells enriched from blood (not recorded which). Receptors originate from a woman between 70 and 85 years old in a cohort exposed to, infected with or recovered from COVID-19 (not recorded which).

This clone showed up just once. This chain joins TRBV28 and TRBJ2-5; perhaps TRBD1 as D (6 bases). Between the trimmed V and J ends, which lost 2 bases and 5 bases, there was a span of 12 bases. CDR3 size: 14 residues. Germline V CDR1 and CDR2: MDHEN, SYDVKM. The CDR3 DNA is TGTGCCAGCAGTTTAGCTGGGGGCAGGGAGACCCAGTACTTC. It translates to CASSLAGGRETQYF.

CDR3 residues: CASRTGVGYGYTF. For the CDR3, the DNA is TGTGCCAGCCGGACAGGGGTCGGCTATGGCTACACCTTC. The J gene is TRBJ1-2, the V gene TRBV19, with 9 bases matching TRBD1. Looked up from germline, CDR1 is LNHDA and CDR2 is SQIVND (reference sequence). V shed 9 bases and J 4 bases; nucleotides not matched to a gene: 6. This CDR3 contains 13 residues.

This clone has only one observation. The J gene is TRBJ2-2, the V gene TRBV24-1; a possible D gene is TRBD2 (6 bases). V was shortened by 1 base and J by 4 bases, with 12 bases between the two germline ends. This CDR3 region has 16 residues. Germline loops: CDR1 KGHDR, CDR2 SFDVKD. Written as DNA, the CDR3 is TGTGCCACCAGTGATTTTTTTCAGGGAGGCACCGGGGAGCTGTTTTTT. The encoded protein is CATSDFFQGGTGELFF.

The chain is built from TRBV10-3 and TRBJ1-2, with D perhaps TRBD1 (6 bases). V was trimmed by 2 bases and J by 7 bases, leaving 14 bases between them. The CDR3 has 14 residues. Looked up from germline, CDR1 is ENHRY and CDR2 is SYGVKD. The CDR3 reads CAISEKSDSFGYTF. The CDR3 nucleotides read TGTGCCATCAGTGAGAAGTCGGACAGTTTTGGCTACACCTTC.

The chain employs TRBV5-4 and TRBJ1-1, with a possible D match to TRBD1 (6 bases). V gave up 4 bases and J gave up 7 bases, with 17 bases separating them. There are 14 residues in the CDR3. Germline V CDR1 and CDR2: SGHNT, YYREEE (reference sequence). The CDR3 loop reads CASSRYGGAGEAFF. The CDR3 DNA sequence: TGTGCCAGCAGCCGATATGGGGGGGCTGGTGAAGCTTTCTTT.

This chain links TRBV28 with TRBJ1-1; D remains unclear. This CDR3 has 12 amino acids. V was cut by 3 bases and J by 10 bases, with 12 bases left in between. Germline V gene sequence: CDR1 MDHEN, CDR2 SYDVKM. The CDR3 sequence is CASSLMRGSAFF. The CDR3 DNA follows: TGTGCCAGCAGTTTGATGCGGGGATCAGCTTTCTTT.

The chain couples TRBV27 to TRBJ2-6; TRBD2 matches at 9 bases. The CDR3 has 18 amino acids. Unmatched junction bases numbered 13, after V lost 6 bases and J lost 4 bases. Germline CDR1 and CDR2: MNHEY and SMNVEV (reference sequence). In DNA, the CDR3 is TGTGCCAGCAGCCGTTGGGGGGCGGGAGGGCCCGGGGCCAACGTCCTGACTTTC. Amino acids: CASSRWGAGGPGANVLTF.

J is TRBJ1-5 and V is TRBV20-1, with 7 bases that match TRBD1. In germline, CDR1 is DFQATT, CDR2 SNEGSKA (reference sequence). This CDR3 is built from 15 residues. J gave up 4 bases and V 3 bases, and 9 bases lay outside the gene matches. CDR3 DNA: TGCAGTGCTAGTCGGGACAGTGTCGGGAATCAGCCCCAGCATTTT. Its translation is CSASRDSVGNQPQHF.

This clone came up a few times. The V and J genes are TRBV11-2 and TRBJ1-3; TRBD1 is a possible D gene (5 bases). The CDR3 runs to 14 residues. Trimming removed 3 bases at V and 0 bases at J, with 6 bases between. Germline V gene lookup returns CDR1 SGHAT and CDR2 FQNNGV. The CDR3 DNA follows: TGTGCCAGCAGCTTGGACATCTCTGGAAACACCATATATTTT. It encodes CASSLDISGNTIYF.

This clone was detected only a few times. J is TRBJ2-3 and V is TRBV5-1; TRBD2 matches 7 bases. The length of the CDR3 is 15 residues. Germline assignment: CDR1 SGHRS and CDR2 YFSETQ. V lost 2 bases and J lost 4; bases outside the gene matches: 7. The CDR3 here is CASSLGGSPADTQYF. The DNA of the CDR3 is TGCGCCAGCAGCTTAGGCGGGAGCCCAGCAGATACGCAGTATTTT.

This chain joins TRBV12-5 and TRBJ1-3; D remains unclear. Trimming took 2 bases from V and 0 from J, leaving 8 bases between them. CDR1 and CDR2 (germline): LGHNT, FRNRAP. This CDR3 is 15 amino acids long. CDR3 loop: CASGLYLSSGNTIYF. The CDR3 nucleotides read TGTGCTAGTGGTTTGTATCTCAGCTCTGGAAACACCATATATTTT.

This clone appeared a few times. This chain connects TRBV27 to TRBJ1-5; 8 bases are shared with TRBD1. V was clipped by 6 bases and J by 4 bases; unmatched bases: 5. The CDR3 is 14 amino acids. CDR1 is MNHEY, CDR2 SMNVEV, per germline (reference sequence). The CDR3, as DNA: TGTGCCAGCAGCTTCACAGGGGGGAATCAGCCCCAGCATTTT. This codes for CASSFTGGNQPQHF.

This clone was picked up one time. The rearrangement links TRBV4-2 to TRBJ1-1; 8 bases are a match to TRBD1. The CDR3 extends over 16 amino acids. CDR1 LGHNA and CDR2 YNFKEQ come from the germline V gene. The V segment lost 3 bases and the J segment 1 base; nucleotides outside the gene matches: 7. The CDR3 reads CASSHAEGQGNTEAFF. The DNA for the CDR3 is TGTGCCAGCAGCCACGCAGAAGGACAGGGGAACACTGAAGCTTTCTTT.

The rearrangement joins TRBV24-1 to TRBJ2-1; 8 bases are a match to TRBD2. The V and J ends lost 5 bases and 10 bases, in that order; junction bases with no gene match: 15. The germline CDR1 and CDR2 sequences are KGHDR and SFDVKD. The CDR3 runs 16 residues. DNA for the CDR3: TGTGCCACCAGTGGTGGTAGCGGGGCCCTCCTGGGGGAGCAGTTCTTC. This gives the protein CATSGGSGALLGEQFF.

This chain uses TRBV24-1 with TRBJ2-7; possibly TRBD2 for D (6 bases). Germline V lookup: CDR1 KGHDR, CDR2 SFDVKD. The CDR3 totals 13 residues. V was shortened by 5 bases and J by 2 bases, with 9 bases between the two germline ends. The CDR3 nucleotides are TGTGCCACCAGTGGTGCGGGACCCTACGAGCAGTACTTC. It codes for CATSGAGPYEQYF.

The chain joins TRBV28 to TRBJ2-7, with a possible D match to TRBD2 (5 bases). Between the trimmed V and J ends, which lost 7 bases and 1 base, there was a span of 17 bases. This CDR3 contains 15 residues. Looked up from germline, CDR1 is MDHEN and CDR2 is SYDVKM. CDR3 sequence (DNA): TGTGCCAGCAACGAACTCAAGACTATTTCCTACGAGCAGTACTTC. Residues: CASNELKTISYEQYF.

The J gene is TRBJ2-3, the V gene TRBV7-2; possible D gene TRBD2, 5 bases. V lost 3 bases and J lost 2, with 9 bases in between. The V gene's germline CDR1 is SGHTA and CDR2 FQGNSA. This CDR3 region has 14 residues. CDR3 in amino acids: CASSLSGDTDTQYF. In nucleotides, the CDR3 is TGTGCCAGCAGCTTGAGCGGCGACACAGATACGCAGTATTTT.

This chain uses TRBV20-1 with TRBJ2-1, with D possibly being TRBD2 (8 bases). V lost 3 bases and J 12 bases, leaving 24 bases between the germline ends. This CDR3 contains 15 residues. Germline V lookup: CDR1 DFQATT, CDR2 SNEGSKA (reference sequence). The CDR3 here is CSASATNSGNRGQFF. As DNA, the CDR3 is TGCAGTGCTAGTGCCACTAATAGCGGGAACAGGGGGCAGTTCTTC.

The rearrangement uses TRBV27 and TRBJ1-2; TRBD1 matches 7 bases. The CDR3 loop spans 14 amino acids. The J segment lost 4 bases and the V segment lost 3 bases, leaving 5 bases of the junction unmatched. Looked up from germline, CDR1 is MNHEY and CDR2 is SMNVEV (reference sequence). CDR3 in DNA: TGTGCCAGCAGTTTTTCTCGGGACAGCTATGGCTACACCTTC. It yields the protein CASSFSRDSYGYTF.

This rearrangement joins TRBV5-1 to TRBJ2-5; a possible D gene is TRBD1 (5 bases). Trimming removed 1 base at V and 4 bases at J, with 8 bases between. The germline V gene encodes CDR1 SGHRS and CDR2 YFSETQ. The CDR3 spans 13 residues. CDR3 sequence reads: CASSLYQGETQYF. The CDR3 DNA reads as TGCGCCAGCAGCTTGTATCAGGGAGAGACCCAGTACTTC.